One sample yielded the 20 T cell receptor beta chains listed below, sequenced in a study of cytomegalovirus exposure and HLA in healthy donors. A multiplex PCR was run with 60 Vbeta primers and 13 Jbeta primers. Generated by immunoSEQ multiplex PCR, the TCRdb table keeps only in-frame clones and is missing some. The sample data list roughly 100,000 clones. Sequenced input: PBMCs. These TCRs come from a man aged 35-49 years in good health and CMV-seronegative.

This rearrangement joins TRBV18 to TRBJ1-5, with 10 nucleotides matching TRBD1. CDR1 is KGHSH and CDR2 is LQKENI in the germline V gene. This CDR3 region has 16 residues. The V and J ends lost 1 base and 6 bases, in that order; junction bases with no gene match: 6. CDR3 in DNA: TGTGCCAGCTCACCACGACAGGGGGCCACGGGTCAGCCCCAGCATTTT. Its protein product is CASSPRQGATGQPQHF.

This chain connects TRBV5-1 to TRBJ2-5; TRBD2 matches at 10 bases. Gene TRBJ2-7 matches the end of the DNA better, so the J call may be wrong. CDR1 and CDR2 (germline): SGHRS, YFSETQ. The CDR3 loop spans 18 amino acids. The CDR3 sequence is CASSALGQLAGEGYEQYF. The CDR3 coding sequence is TGCGCCAGCAGCGCCCTTGGACAGCTAGCGGGAGAAGGGTACGAGCAGTACTTC.

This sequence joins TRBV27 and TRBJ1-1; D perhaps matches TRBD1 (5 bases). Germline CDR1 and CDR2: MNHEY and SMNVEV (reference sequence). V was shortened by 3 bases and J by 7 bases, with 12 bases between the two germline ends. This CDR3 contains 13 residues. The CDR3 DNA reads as TGTGCCAGCAGTTTTGGGGGGGGACGTGAAGCTTTCTTT. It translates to CASSFGGGREAFF.

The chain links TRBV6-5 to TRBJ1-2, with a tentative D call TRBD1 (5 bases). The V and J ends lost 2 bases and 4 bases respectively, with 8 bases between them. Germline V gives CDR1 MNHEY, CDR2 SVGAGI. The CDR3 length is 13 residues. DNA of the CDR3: TGTGCCAGCAGTTACATGGGGGGCTATGGCTACACCTTC. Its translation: CASSYMGGYGYTF.

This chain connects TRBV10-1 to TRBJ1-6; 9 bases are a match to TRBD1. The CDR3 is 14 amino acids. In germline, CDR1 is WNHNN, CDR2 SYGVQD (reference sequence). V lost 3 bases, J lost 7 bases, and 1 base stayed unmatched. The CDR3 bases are TGCGCCAGCAGTGATGGGACAGGGAATTCACCCCTCCACTTT. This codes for CASSDGTGNSPLHF.

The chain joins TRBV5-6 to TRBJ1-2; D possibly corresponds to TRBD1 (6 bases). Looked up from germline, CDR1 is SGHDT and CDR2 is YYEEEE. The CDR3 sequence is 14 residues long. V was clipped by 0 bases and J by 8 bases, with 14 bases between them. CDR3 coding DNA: TGTGCCAGCAGCTTGGCCGCAGGGGCGGAGGGCTACACCTTC. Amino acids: CASSLAAGAEGYTF.

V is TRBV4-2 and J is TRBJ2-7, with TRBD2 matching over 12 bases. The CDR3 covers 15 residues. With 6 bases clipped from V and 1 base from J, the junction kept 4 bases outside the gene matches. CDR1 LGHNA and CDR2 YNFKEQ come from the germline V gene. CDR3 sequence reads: CASRSLAGGSYEQYF. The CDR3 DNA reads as TGTGCCAGCAGATCCCTAGCGGGGGGGTCCTACGAGCAGTACTTC.

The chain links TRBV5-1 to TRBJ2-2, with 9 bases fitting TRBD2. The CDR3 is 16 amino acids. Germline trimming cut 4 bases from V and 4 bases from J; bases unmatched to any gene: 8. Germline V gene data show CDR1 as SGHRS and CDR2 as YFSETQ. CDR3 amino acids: CASSTGAGGPTGELFF. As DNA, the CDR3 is TGCGCCAGCAGCACCGGAGCGGGGGGCCCCACCGGGGAGCTGTTTTTT.

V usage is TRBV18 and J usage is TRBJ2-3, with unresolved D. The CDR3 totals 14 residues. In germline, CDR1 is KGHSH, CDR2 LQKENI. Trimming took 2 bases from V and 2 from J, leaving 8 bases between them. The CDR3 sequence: CASSPDLTTDTQYF. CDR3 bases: TGTGCCAGCTCACCAGACTTAACCACAGATACGCAGTATTTT.

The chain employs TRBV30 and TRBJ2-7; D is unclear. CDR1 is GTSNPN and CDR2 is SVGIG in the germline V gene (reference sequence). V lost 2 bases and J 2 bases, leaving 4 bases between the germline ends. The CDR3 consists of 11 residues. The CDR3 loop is CAWSNTYEQYF. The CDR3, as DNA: TGTGCCTGGAGTAACACCTACGAGCAGTACTTC.

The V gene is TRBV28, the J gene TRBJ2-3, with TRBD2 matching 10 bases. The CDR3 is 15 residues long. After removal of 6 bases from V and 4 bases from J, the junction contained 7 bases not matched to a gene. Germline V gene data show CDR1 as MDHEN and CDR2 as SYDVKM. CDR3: CASSPASGSADTQYF. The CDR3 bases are TGTGCCAGCAGCCCGGCTAGCGGGAGTGCAGATACGCAGTATTTT.

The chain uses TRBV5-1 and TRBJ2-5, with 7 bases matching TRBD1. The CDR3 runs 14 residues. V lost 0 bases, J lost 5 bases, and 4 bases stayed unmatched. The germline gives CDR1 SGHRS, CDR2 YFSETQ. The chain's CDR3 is CASSLGGTAETQYF. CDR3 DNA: TGCGCCAGCAGCTTGGGAGGGACAGCCGAGACCCAGTACTTC.

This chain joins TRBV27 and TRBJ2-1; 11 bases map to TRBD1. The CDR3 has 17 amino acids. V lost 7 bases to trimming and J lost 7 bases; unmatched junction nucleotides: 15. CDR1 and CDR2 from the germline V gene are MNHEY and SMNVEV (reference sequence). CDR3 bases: TGTGCCAGCACCACAAGGTACGGACAGGGGGCAAGAAATGAGCAGTTCTTC. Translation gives CASTTRYGQGARNEQFF.

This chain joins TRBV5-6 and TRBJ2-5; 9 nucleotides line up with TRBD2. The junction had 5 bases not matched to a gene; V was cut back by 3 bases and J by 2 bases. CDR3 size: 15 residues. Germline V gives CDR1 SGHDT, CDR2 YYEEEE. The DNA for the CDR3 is TGTGCCAGCAGCTCTATAGCGGGAGTACAAGAGACCCAGTACTTC. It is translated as CASSSIAGVQETQYF.

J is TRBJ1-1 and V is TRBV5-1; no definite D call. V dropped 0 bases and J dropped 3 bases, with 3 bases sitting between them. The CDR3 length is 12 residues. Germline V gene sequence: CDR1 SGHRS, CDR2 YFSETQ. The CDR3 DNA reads TGCGCCAGCAGCTTGGACTACACTGAAGCTTTCTTT. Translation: CASSLDYTEAFF.

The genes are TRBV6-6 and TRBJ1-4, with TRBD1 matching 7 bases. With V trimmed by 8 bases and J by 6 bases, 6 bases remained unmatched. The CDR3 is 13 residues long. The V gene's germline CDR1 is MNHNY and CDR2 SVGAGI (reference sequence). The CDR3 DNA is TGTGCCAGCTTAGACAGGGACGATGAAAAACTGTTTTTT. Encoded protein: CASLDRDDEKLFF.

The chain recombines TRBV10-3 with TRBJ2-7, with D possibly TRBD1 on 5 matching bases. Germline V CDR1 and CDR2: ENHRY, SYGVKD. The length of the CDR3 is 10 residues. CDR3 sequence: CAPLRQKQYF. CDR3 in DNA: TGTGCTCCCCTAAGACAGAAGCAGTACTTC.

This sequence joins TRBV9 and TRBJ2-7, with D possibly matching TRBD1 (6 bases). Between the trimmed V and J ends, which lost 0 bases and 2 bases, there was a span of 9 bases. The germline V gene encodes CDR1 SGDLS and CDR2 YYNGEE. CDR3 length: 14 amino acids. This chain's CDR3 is CASSVGDTTYEQYF. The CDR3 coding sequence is TGTGCCAGCAGCGTAGGGGACACCACCTACGAGCAGTACTTC.

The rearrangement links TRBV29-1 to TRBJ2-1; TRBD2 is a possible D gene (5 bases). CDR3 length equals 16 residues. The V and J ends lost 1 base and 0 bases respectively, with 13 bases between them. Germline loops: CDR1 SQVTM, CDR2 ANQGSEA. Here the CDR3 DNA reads TGCAGCGTTGAAGTGCTAGCAGCCCACTCCTACAATGAGCAGTTCTTC. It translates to CSVEVLAAHSYNEQFF.

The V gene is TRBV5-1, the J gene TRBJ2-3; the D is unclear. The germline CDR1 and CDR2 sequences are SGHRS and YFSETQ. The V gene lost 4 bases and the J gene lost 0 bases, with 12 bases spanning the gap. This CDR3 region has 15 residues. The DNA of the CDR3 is TGCGCCAGCAGCCTTACTCCTCTGAGCACAGATACGCAGTATTTT. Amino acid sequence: CASSLTPLSTDTQYF.